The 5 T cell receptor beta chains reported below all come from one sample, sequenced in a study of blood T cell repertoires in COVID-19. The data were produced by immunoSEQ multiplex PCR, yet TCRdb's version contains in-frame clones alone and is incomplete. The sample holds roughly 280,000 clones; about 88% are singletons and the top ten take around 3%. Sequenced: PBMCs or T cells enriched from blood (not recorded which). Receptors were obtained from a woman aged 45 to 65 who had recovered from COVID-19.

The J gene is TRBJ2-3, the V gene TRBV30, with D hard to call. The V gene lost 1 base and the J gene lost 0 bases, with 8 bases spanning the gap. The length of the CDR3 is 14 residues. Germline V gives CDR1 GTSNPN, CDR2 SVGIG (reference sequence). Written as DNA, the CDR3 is TGTGCCTGGAGTGCTGAGCCCAGCACAGATACGCAGTATTTT. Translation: CAWSAEPSTDTQYF.

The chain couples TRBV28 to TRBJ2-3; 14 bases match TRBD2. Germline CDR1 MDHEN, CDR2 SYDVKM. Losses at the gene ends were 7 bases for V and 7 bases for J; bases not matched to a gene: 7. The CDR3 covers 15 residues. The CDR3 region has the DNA TGTGCCAGCATACTAGGGACTAGCGGGAGAAATACGCAGTATTTT. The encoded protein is CASILGTSGRNTQYF.

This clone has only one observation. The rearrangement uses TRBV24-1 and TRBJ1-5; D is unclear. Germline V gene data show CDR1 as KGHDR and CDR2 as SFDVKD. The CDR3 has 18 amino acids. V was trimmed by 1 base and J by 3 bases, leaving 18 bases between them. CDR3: CATSDFPPERRVNQPQHF. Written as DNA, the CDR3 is TGTGCCACCAGTGATTTTCCCCCCGAAAGGAGGGTCAATCAGCCCCAGCATTTT.

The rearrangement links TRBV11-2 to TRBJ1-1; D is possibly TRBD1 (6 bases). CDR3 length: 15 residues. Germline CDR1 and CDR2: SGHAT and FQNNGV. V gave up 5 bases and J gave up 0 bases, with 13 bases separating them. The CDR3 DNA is TGTGCCAGCAGCCCAGGACAGAGAGTGAACACTGAAGCTTTCTTT. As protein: CASSPGQRVNTEAFF.

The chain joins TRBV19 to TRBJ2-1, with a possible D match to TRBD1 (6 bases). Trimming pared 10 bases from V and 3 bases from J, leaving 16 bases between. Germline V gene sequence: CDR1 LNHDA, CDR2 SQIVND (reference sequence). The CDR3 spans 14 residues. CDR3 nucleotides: TGTGCCACCCGAGACAGGAGAATCTACAATGAGCAGTTCTTC. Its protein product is CATRDRRIYNEQFF.